The sequence of this T cell receptor beta chain was determined in a study of beta chain features in type 1 diabetes. The sequenced template was cDNA made from the entire isolated RNA. Using immunoSEQ multiplex PCR, the repertoire was profiled, and TCRdb retains in-frame clones only, with some absent. Among about 620,000 clones listed, about 16% were seen once. The germline CDR1 and CDR2 sequences are GTSNPN and SVGIG (reference sequence). The CDR3 extends over 14 amino acids. The V end lost 5 bases, the J end lost 2 bases, and 10 bases lay between the germline ends. Sequencing was carried out using naive CD4+ T cells from blood. This chain connects TRBV30 to TRBJ2-6; D is perhaps TRBD1 (5 bases). This sequence originates from a man aged 18 to 30 in good health. The CDR3: CAWDTGTGANVLTF. For the CDR3, the DNA is TGTGCCTGGGATACAGGCACTGGGGCCAACGTCCTGACTTTC.